These 7 T cell receptor beta chains originate from one sample sequenced in a study of blood T cell repertoires in COVID-19. The table came from immunoSEQ multiplex PCR; TCRdb's copy has only in-frame clones and leaves some out. The sample yields roughly 65,000 clones, about 86% seen once. The sample was peripheral blood. These TCRs come from a man aged 50 to 60 with acute or convalescent COVID-19.

This rearrangement joins TRBV6-5 to TRBJ2-7; D gene uncertain. The germline V gene has CDR1 MNHEY and CDR2 SVGAGI. V lost 7 bases and J lost 2, with 6 bases in between. CDR3 size: 11 residues. The CDR3 sequence is CASNSAYEQYF. CDR3 nucleotide sequence: TGTGCCAGCAATTCGGCCTACGAGCAGTACTTC.

The V gene is TRBV6-5, the J gene TRBJ2-7; the match to TRBD2 covers 7 bases. After removal of 0 bases from V and 2 bases from J, the junction contained 7 bases not matched to a gene. Per the germline V gene, CDR1 is MNHEY and CDR2 is SVGAGI. The CDR3 totals 16 residues. CDR3 sequence: CASSYSSAGETYEQYF. The CDR3 DNA is TGTGCCAGCAGTTACTCGAGCGCGGGGGAAACCTACGAGCAGTACTTC.

This clone showed up just once. This chain joins TRBV10-2 and TRBJ2-3; 7 bases align to TRBD2. After removal of 6 bases from V and 2 bases from J, the junction contained 5 bases not matched to a gene. Germline CDR1 WSHSY, CDR2 SAAADI. The CDR3 has 14 amino acids. CDR3 amino acids: CASRAGTTTDTQYF. For the CDR3, the DNA is TGCGCCAGCAGAGCCGGGACTACCACAGATACGCAGTATTTT.

In its sample, this clone was seen once. V and J are TRBV27 and TRBJ2-5, with TRBD2 as a possible D gene (5 bases). Trimming took off 2 bases at V and 0 bases at J, with 10 bases between the two ends. CDR1 and CDR2 from the germline V gene are MNHEY and SMNVEV (reference sequence). The CDR3 is made up of 15 amino acids. The CDR3 protein is CASSLRGNYQETQYF. The CDR3, as DNA: TGTGCCAGCAGTTTAAGAGGGAATTACCAAGAGACCCAGTACTTC.

V gene TRBV6-5 combines with J gene TRBJ1-3; the D is unclear. The CDR3 length is 14 residues. V shed 3 bases and J shed 1 base, with 7 bases lying between them. Germline V CDR1 and CDR2: MNHEY, SVGAGI. Here the CDR3 reads CASSYMTSGNTIYF. In nucleotides, the CDR3 is TGTGCCAGCAGTTATATGACTTCTGGAAACACCATATATTTT.

This chain connects TRBV29-1 to TRBJ1-2; perhaps TRBD1 as D (6 bases). Germline CDR1 and CDR2: SQVTM and ANQGSEA. CDR3 length equals 15 residues. V dropped 0 bases and J dropped 6 bases, with 17 bases sitting between them. The CDR3 DNA is TGCAGCGTTGAAGATCAGGCCAGGGGAAGGAATGGCTACACCTTC. This gives the protein CSVEDQARGRNGYTF.

V and J are TRBV11-2 and TRBJ1-2; 7 bases are shared with TRBD1. Unmatched junction bases numbered 8, after V lost 5 bases and J lost 8 bases. The CDR3 is 13 residues long. Per germline, CDR1 SGHAT and CDR2 FQNNGV. CDR3 residues: CASSPGGGRGYTF. The CDR3 DNA follows: TGTGCCAGCAGCCCAGGGGGAGGCCGAGGCTACACCTTC.